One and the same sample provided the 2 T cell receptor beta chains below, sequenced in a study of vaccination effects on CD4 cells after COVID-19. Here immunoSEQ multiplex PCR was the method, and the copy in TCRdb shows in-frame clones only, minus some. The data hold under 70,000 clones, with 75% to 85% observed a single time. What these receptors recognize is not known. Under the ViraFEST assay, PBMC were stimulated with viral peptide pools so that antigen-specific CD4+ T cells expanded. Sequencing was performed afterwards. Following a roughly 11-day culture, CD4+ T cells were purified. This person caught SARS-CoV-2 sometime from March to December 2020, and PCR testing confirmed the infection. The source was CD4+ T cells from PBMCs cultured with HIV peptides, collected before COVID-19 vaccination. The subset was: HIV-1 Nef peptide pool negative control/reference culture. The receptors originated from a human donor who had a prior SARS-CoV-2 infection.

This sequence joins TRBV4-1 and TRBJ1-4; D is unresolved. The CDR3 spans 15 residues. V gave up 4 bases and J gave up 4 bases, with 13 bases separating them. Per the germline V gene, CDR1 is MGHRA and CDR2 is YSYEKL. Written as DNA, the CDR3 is TGCGCCAGCAGCCGCCCCGGACGGAATAATGAAAAACTGTTTTTT. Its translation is CASSRPGRNNEKLFF.

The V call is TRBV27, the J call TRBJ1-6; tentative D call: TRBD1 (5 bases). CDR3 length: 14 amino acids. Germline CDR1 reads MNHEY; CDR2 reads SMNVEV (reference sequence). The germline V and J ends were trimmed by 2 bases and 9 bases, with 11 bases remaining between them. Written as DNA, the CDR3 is TGTGCCAGCAGTTTACCGGGGCTTGGTTCACCCCTCCACTTT. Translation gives CASSLPGLGSPLHF.